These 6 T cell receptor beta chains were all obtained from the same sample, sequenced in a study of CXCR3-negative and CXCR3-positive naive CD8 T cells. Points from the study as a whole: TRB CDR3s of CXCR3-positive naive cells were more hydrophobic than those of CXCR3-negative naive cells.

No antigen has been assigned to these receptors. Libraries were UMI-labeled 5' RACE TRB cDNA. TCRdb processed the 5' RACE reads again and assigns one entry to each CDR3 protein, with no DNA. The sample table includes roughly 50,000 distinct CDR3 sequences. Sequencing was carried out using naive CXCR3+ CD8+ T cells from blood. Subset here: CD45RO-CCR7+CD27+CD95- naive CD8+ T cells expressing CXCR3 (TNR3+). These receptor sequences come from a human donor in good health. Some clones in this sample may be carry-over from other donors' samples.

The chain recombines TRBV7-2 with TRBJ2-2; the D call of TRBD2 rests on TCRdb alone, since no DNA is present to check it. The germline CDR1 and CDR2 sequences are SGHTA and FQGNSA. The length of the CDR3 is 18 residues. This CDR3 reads CASSLAPPASGATGELFF.

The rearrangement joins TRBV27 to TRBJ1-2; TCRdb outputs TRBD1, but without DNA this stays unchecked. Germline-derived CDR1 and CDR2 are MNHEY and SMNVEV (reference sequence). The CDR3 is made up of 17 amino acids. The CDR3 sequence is CASSSIRQGMGVYGYTF.

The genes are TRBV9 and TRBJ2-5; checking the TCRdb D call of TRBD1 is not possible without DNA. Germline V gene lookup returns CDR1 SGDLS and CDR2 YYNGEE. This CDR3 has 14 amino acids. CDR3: CASSEWGQQETQYF.

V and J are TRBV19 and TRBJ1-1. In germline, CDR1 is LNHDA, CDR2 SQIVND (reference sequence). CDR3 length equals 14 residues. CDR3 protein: CASRLGTANTEAFF.

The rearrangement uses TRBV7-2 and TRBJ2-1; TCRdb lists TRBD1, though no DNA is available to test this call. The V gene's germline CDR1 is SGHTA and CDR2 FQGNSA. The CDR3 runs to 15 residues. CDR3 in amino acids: CASSLSRDRYNEQFF.

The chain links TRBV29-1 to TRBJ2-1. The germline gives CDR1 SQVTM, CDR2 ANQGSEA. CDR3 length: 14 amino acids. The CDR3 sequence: CSVEDLTDYNEQFF.